This record covers a single TCR beta chain. Its antigen is not identified. This specimen comes from a study of blood T cells in healthy people across ages. Primers used in a second PCR of about 7 to 12 cycles were a sample-barcoded 5' primer and a J-beta primer mix. Each cDNA molecule was tagged by a template-switch adaptor that had 12 random nucleotides. TCRdb used MiXCR to reprocess the 5' RACE reads, holding one entry per CDR3 protein. The top ten hold about 20% of the sample, which has almost 1 million distinct CDR3 sequences, roughly half seen once. Overall study findings and caveats: Older individuals had lower TCR beta diversity per million T cells (the decline was roughly linear).

Roughly 10 milliliters of peripheral blood were drawn from each donor into EDTA-treated tubes. The CDR3 sequence is 14 residues long. With 6 bases clipped from V and 4 bases from J, the junction kept 9 bases outside the gene matches. Germline CDR1 reads DFQATT; CDR2 reads SNEGSKA (reference sequence). The receptor was isolated from a woman in her sixties or seventies in good health. This chain uses TRBV20-1 with TRBJ2-1, with 7 bases identical to TRBD2. The sample comprised blood. The CDR3 DNA reads as TGCAGTGCCCCCCGGAGGGAGGGATACAATGAGCAGTTCTTC. It encodes CSAPRREGYNEQFF.